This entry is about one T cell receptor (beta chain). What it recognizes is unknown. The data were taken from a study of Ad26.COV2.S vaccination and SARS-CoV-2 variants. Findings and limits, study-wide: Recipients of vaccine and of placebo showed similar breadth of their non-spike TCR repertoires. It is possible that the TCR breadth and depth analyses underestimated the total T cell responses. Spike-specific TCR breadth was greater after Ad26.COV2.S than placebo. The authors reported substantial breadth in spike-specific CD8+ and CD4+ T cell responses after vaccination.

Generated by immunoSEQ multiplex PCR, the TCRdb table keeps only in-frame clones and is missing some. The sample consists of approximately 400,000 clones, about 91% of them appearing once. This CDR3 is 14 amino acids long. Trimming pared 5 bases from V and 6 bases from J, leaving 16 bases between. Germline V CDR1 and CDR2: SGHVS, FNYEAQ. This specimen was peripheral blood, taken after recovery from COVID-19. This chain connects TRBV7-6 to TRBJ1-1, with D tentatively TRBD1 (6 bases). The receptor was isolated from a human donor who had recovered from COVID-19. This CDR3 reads CASSPSPGAPEAFF. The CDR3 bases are TGTGCCAGCAGCCCATCCCCGGGGGCCCCTGAAGCTTTCTTT.